The rows below give T cell receptor beta chains drawn from one sample of a study of T-cell memory formation after mild COVID-19. TCRdb independently ran MiXCR on the 5' RACE reads; one entry per CDR3 protein. Of about 560,000 distinct CDR3 sequences listed, roughly 22% were seen once; the top ten hold under 8.5%. Sequencing used PBMCs or a T cell subset sorted from them (not recorded which). The receptor source for this set is an adult woman who had mild COVID-19 (a few samples of this study predate the infection). Cell type and time point are not known. The CDR3 runs from the conserved cysteine through the conserved F or W. A D gene is named only where the DNA matches it firmly. Size is omitted from some rows. Given values are once, few, many or a class for expanded clones.

v_gene	j_gene	d_gene	abundance	CDR3aa	CDR3nt
TRBV20-1	TRBJ2-3	TRBD2	-	CSAIAGGPFTDTQYF	TGCAGTGCTATCGCGGGGGGGCCGTTCACAGATACGCAGTATTTT
TRBV6-5	TRBJ1-2	TRBD1	few	CASSYTGQGSGYTF	TGTGCCAGCAGTTACACGGGACAGGGGTCCGGCTACACCTTC
TRBV25-1	TRBJ2-5	-	-	CASSELGRNTQYF	TGTGCCAGCAGTGAATTGGGGAGAAATACCCAGTACTTC
TRBV25-1	TRBJ2-1	-	few	CASSERLEAHNEQFF	TGTGCCAGCAGTGAACGTCTAGAAGCCCACAATGAGCAGTTCTTC
TRBV29-1	TRBJ2-3	-	few	CSVLIGGTDTQYF	TGCAGCGTTCTGATCGGTGGCACAGATACGCAGTATTTT
TRBV19	TRBJ2-7	TRBD1	few	CASSTQPGQRYEQYF	TGTGCCAGTAGTACTCAACCGGGACAGAGATACGAGCAGTACTTC
TRBV28	TRBJ2-7	-	-	CASSFESYSYEQYF	TGTGCCAGCAGTTTCGAGTCGTACTCCTACGAGCAGTACTTC
TRBV13	TRBJ1-1	-	-	CASSPGTTVNTEAFF	TGTGCCAGCAGCCCCGGGACAACGGTGAACACTGAAGCTTTCTTT
TRBV7-6	TRBJ2-5	TRBD1	-	CASSPGQEKTQYF	TGTGCCAGCAGCCCGGGACAGGAGAAGACCCAGTACTTC
TRBV19	TRBJ1-5	TRBD1	-	CASSIRDRVQHF	TGTGCCAGTAGTATCCGGGACAGGGTCCAGCATTTT
TRBV20-1	TRBJ1-2	-	few	CSARGGEGYTF	TGCAGTGCTAGAGGAGGGGAAGGCTACACCTTC
TRBV6-5	TRBJ1-2	-	few	CASTDFSDTPEGYTF	TGTGCCAGCACCGACTTCTCGGACACCCCTGAGGGCTACACCTTC
TRBV2	TRBJ2-1	TRBD1	few	CASSSGQGPRNEQFF	TGTGCCAGCAGTTCGGGACAGGGGCCTCGCAATGAGCAGTTCTTC
TRBV27	TRBJ2-6	-	once	CASSSYWDTRSGANVLTF	TGTGCCAGCAGTTCTTACTGGGACACTCGCTCTGGGGCCAACGTCCTGACTTTC
TRBV5-1	TRBJ2-3	-	-	CASSLYGKVGTDTQYF	TGCGCCAGCAGCTTGTACGGGAAGGTCGGCACAGATACGCAGTATTTT
TRBV7-9	TRBJ1-5	-	few	CASSPGTGQPQHF	TGTGCCAGCAGCCCAGGGACGGGACAGCCCCAGCATTTT
TRBV4-2	TRBJ1-1	-	-	CASSSQGKAQFEAFF	TGTGCCAGCAGCTCTCAGGGGAAAGCCCAATTTGAAGCTTTCTTT
TRBV5-6	TRBJ2-3	TRBD2	-	CASSLGLAGISGTDTQYF	TGTGCCAGCAGCTTGGGCCTAGCGGGAATCTCTGGCACAGATACGCAGTATTTT
TRBV12-3/TRBV12-4	TRBJ1-2	-	many	CASSLDRNYGYTF	TGTGCCAGCAGTTTGGACAGAAACTATGGCTACACCTTC
TRBV28	TRBJ2-3	TRBD1	-	CASTSGTASTDTQYF	TGTGCCAGCACCTCCGGGACAGCTAGCACAGATACGCAGTATTTT
TRBV19	TRBJ1-1	-	-	CASTPGPKGNTEAFF	TGTGCCAGTACCCCCGGACCCAAAGGGAACACTGAAGCTTTCTTT
TRBV20-1	TRBJ2-7	-	-	CSARVSGQSYEQYF	TGCAGTGCTAGAGTGAGCGGACAGAGCTACGAGCAGTACTTC
TRBV7-2	TRBJ2-3	TRBD2	once	CASSQLAGTTDTQYF	TGTGCCAGCAGCCAGTTAGCGGGAACCACAGATACGCAGTATTTT
TRBV5-1	TRBJ2-2	-	-	CASSFSETGELFF	TGCGCCAGCAGCTTCTCCGAGACCGGGGAGCTGTTTTTT
TRBV24-1	TRBJ2-1	TRBD1	-	CATSSRDRAYNEQFF	TGTGCCACCAGTTCCCGGGACAGGGCCTACAATGAGCAGTTCTTC
TRBV27	TRBJ2-1	TRBD2	few	CASRVTGGPWYEQFF	TGTGCCAGCAGAGTGACGGGGGGGCCTTGGTATGAGCAGTTCTTC
TRBV20-1	TRBJ1-1	TRBD1	few	CSAGWDRGRPNTEAFF	TGCAGTGCTGGATGGGACAGGGGACGTCCGAACACTGAAGCTTTCTTT
TRBV5-6	TRBJ2-1	-	many	CASSEKDSHYNEQFF	TGTGCCAGCAGCGAAAAGGACAGCCACTACAATGAGCAGTTCTTC
TRBV7-9	TRBJ2-7	-	-	CATGREPLKYF	TGTGCCACCGGAAGGGAGCCGCTGAAGTACTTC
TRBV27	TRBJ2-3	-	-	CASSLVGSLVADTQYF	TGTGCCAGCAGTTTAGTCGGGAGTTTGGTTGCAGATACGCAGTATTTT
TRBV27	TRBJ1-6	-	few	CASSPSRQISPLHF	TGTGCCAGCAGTCCATCCCGACAGATTTCACCCCTCCACTTT
TRBV2	TRBJ2-1	TRBD2	-	CAIRKRETPYNEQFF	TGTGCCATCCGTAAGCGGGAGACCCCCTACAATGAGCAGTTCTTC
TRBV4-1	TRBJ2-7	TRBD2	-	CASSAVSGGEHEQYF	TGCGCCAGCAGCGCTGTTAGCGGGGGTGAGCACGAGCAGTACTTC
TRBV5-4	TRBJ2-2	TRBD2	few	CASSALAAANTGELFF	TGTGCCAGCAGCGCCCTAGCGGCTGCGAACACCGGGGAGCTGTTTTTT
TRBV6-2/TRBV6-3	TRBJ2-7	TRBD2	many	CASSSGTSGTYEQYF	TGTGCCAGCAGTTCGGGGACTAGCGGCACCTACGAGCAGTACTTC
TRBV7-8	TRBJ2-7	-	-	CASSLATSPYYEQYF	TGTGCCAGCAGCTTGGCGACCTCCCCCTACTACGAGCAGTACTTC
TRBV11-3	TRBJ2-2	-	many	CASSPLGGELFF	TGTGCCAGCAGCCCGCTGGGCGGGGAGCTGTTTTTT
TRBV4-1	TRBJ2-4	TRBD1	-	CASSTPGQKNIQYF	TGCGCCAGCAGCACACCGGGACAGAAAAACATTCAGTACTTC
TRBV12-3/TRBV12-4	TRBJ1-5	-	few	CASSLASNSNQPQHF	TGTGCCAGCAGTTTAGCCAGCAATAGCAATCAGCCCCAGCATTTT
TRBV7-2	TRBJ1-5	-	-	CASSFSGVGNQPQHF	TGTGCCAGCAGCTTTTCGGGAGTGGGCAATCAGCCCCAGCATTTT
TRBV19	TRBJ1-1	-	-	CASSIRRTSGTEAFF	TGTGCCAGTAGTATACGGCGCACCTCTGGCACTGAAGCTTTCTTT
TRBV11-3	TRBJ2-7	TRBD2	few	CASSLRLAEAYEQYF	TGTGCCAGCAGCCTCAGACTAGCAGAAGCCTACGAGCAGTACTTC
TRBV7-9	TRBJ2-7	-	few	CASSYAGGIGNEQYF	TGTGCCAGCAGCTACGCCGGCGGGATAGGCAACGAGCAGTACTTC
TRBV6-2/TRBV6-3	TRBJ2-2	-	few	CASSYRKLSDGLKLSGELFF	TGTGCCAGCAGTTACCGGAAGTTAAGTGACGGCCTTAAGTTATCCGGGGAGCTGTTTTTT
TRBV21-1	TRBJ2-5	-	-	CASSQSRGRETQYF	TGTGCCAGCAGCCAATCAAGGGGGCGAGAGACCCAGTACTTC
TRBV7-9	TRBJ1-2	-	few	CASSLGRVNYGYTF	TGTGCCAGCAGCTTAGGCAGGGTGAACTATGGCTACACCTTC
TRBV11-3	TRBJ2-7	TRBD1	-	CATRGQTDYEQYF	TGTGCCACCCGGGGACAGACTGACTACGAGCAGTACTTC
TRBV7-2	TRBJ2-5	TRBD2	-	CASSFPGLAGGRGETQYF	TGTGCCAGCAGCTTCCCGGGACTAGCGGGAGGGCGGGGAGAGACCCAGTACTTC